Below, 32 T cell receptor beta chains from the same sample are listed, as sequenced in a study of Ad26.COV2.S vaccination and SARS-CoV-2 variants (dated by TCRdb to the early 2020s). Read against the paper, the sample's time point label means: individuals recovered from natural SARS-CoV-2 infection. The library relied on the immunoSEQ multiplex PCR assay. In TCRdb, the immuneACCESS table is reduced to in-frame sequences with V and J assigned. These tables do not hold every clone; where another copy was compared, an unresolved V gene accounts for under half, and the others remain unexplained. Counted in this sample were 87,000 or so clones; less than 85% of them appeared once. The ten largest clones add up to roughly 15% of the sample. The sequencing used peripheral blood, collected after recovery from COVID-19. The receptors derive from a human donor who had recovered from COVID-19.

This clone was found once. The chain recombines TRBV9 with TRBJ2-4, with 7 bases fitting TRBD1. The CDR3 has 15 amino acids. Germline CDR1 reads SGDLS; CDR2 reads YYNGEE. V lost 0 bases and J lost 6; bases outside the gene matches: 6. This CDR3 reads CASSVGQGITNIQYF. CDR3 DNA sequence: TGTGCCAGCAGCGTAGGACAGGGAATCACAAACATTCAGTACTTC.

The V and J genes are TRBV13 and TRBJ2-3, with D perhaps given as TRBD1 or TRBD2 (5 bases each). V was clipped by 3 bases and J by 1 base, with 29 bases between them. The germline CDR1 and CDR2 sequences are PRHDT and FYEKMQ (reference sequence). There are 21 residues in the CDR3. The CDR3 is CASSFGEKWGPVPLRTDTQYF. For the CDR3, the DNA is TGTGCCAGCAGCTTCGGGGAAAAATGGGGCCCCGTCCCGCTCCGCACAGATACGCAGTATTTT.

The chain employs TRBV3-1 (or the pseudogene TRBV3-2) and TRBJ1-1; 9 bases match TRBD1. The V and J ends lost 1 base and 11 bases, in that order; junction bases with no gene match: 5. CDR3 size: 13 residues. From germline, CDR1 is LGHDT and CDR2 YNNKEL (reference sequence). CDR3 sequence reads: CASSQAQGAVAFF. The CDR3 DNA is TGTGCCAGCAGCCAAGCACAGGGGGCGGTCGCTTTCTTT.

The chain carries TRBV11-1 and TRBJ1-5, with D perhaps matching TRBD1 (5 bases). V was trimmed by 1 base and J by 2 bases, leaving 9 bases between them. In germline, CDR1 is SGHAT, CDR2 FQDESV (reference sequence). The CDR3 spans 15 residues. The DNA for the CDR3 is TGTGCCAGCAGCTTAGGGCAGGGCGGCAATCAGCCCCAGCATTTT. Protein product: CASSLGQGGNQPQHF.

The chain uses TRBV6-5 and TRBJ1-5, with 11 nucleotides matching TRBD1. The CDR3 spans 15 residues. Germline V CDR1 and CDR2: MNHEY, SVGAGI. Trimming cost V 7 bases and J 7 bases; bases outside gene matches: 9. Written as DNA, the CDR3 is TGTGCCAGCACCCTGGACAGGGGGCCTTTCCAGCCCCAGCATTTT. Translating gives CASTLDRGPFQPQHF.

The chain recombines TRBV28 with TRBJ1-1; D might be TRBD1 (6 bases). The CDR3 length is 16 residues. V was shortened by 1 base and J by 0 bases, with 12 bases between the two germline ends. Per the germline V gene, CDR1 is MDHEN and CDR2 is SYDVKM. The CDR3 DNA is TGTGCCAGCAGTTTATTGGACAGCCTCATGAACACTGAAGCTTTCTTT. Protein sequence: CASSLLDSLMNTEAFF.

V gene TRBV28 combines with J gene TRBJ1-2; no clear D. Germline CDR1 and CDR2: MDHEN and SYDVKM. The CDR3 consists of 14 residues. Trimming cost V 7 bases and J 4 bases, with 16 bases left between them. In DNA, the CDR3 is TGTGCCAGCACCCACCCCGGAACAGTCTATGGCTACACCTTC. Residues: CASTHPGTVYGYTF.

The chain employs TRBV6-2 or TRBV6-3 and TRBJ2-4, with TRBD2 identical over 11 bases. The germline gives CDR1 MNHEY, CDR2 SVGEGT. The CDR3 is 18 amino acids. The V and J ends lost 6 bases and 0 bases, in that order; junction bases with no gene match: 10. The CDR3 sequence: CASSPRGLADLAKNIQYF. In DNA, the CDR3 is TGTGCCAGCAGCCCCCGGGGACTAGCGGATTTAGCCAAAAACATTCAGTACTTC.

The chain uses TRBV5-3 and TRBJ1-1; D is uncertain. TRBV5-3 is marked as an open reading frame, function uncertain. V was shortened by 4 bases and J by 1 base, with 14 bases between the two germline ends. The CDR3 covers 15 residues. The CDR3 protein is CARSGSVGPNTEAFF. Here the CDR3 DNA reads TGTGCCAGAAGCGGAAGCGTTGGCCCGAACACTGAAGCTTTCTTT.

The rearrangement joins TRBV5-6 to TRBJ1-3; TRBD1 might be the D (6 bases). The CDR3 consists of 17 residues. Trimming removed 5 bases from V and 1 base from J, with 19 bases in between. CDR1 and CDR2 (germline): SGHDT, YYEEEE. Here the CDR3 reads CASSRGPTGWSGNTIYF. The CDR3 DNA sequence: TGTGCCAGCAGTCGGGGTCCAACAGGGTGGTCTGGAAACACCATATATTTT.

This clone was recorded only once. This chain connects TRBV4-3 to TRBJ1-1, with D hard to call. The CDR3 is made up of 14 amino acids. CDR1 and CDR2 (germline): LGHNA, YSLEER. The germline V and J ends were trimmed by 4 bases and 1 base, with 10 bases remaining between them. CDR3 region: CASSRAHGNTEAFF. CDR3 sequence (DNA): TGCGCCAGCAGCCGAGCCCATGGGAACACTGAAGCTTTCTTT.

The chain carries TRBV27 and TRBJ2-1; TRBD2 aligns across 11 bases. Per germline, CDR1 MNHEY and CDR2 SMNVEV (reference sequence). The V segment lost 2 bases and the J segment 6 bases; nucleotides outside the gene matches: 3. The CDR3 totals 15 residues. The CDR3 DNA reads as TGTGCCAGCAGTTTACGTAGCGGGAGGGCCAATGAGCAGTTCTTC. Translating it yields CASSLRSGRANEQFF.

The chain has TRBV11-1 and TRBJ2-5; TRBD2 agrees at 8 bases. V was clipped by 8 bases and J by 5 bases; unmatched bases: 16. The CDR3 is made up of 16 amino acids. Germline V lookup: CDR1 SGHAT, CDR2 FQDESV (reference sequence). The CDR3 reads CASRGPGGAFGETQYF. The CDR3 bases are TGTGCCAGCCGGGGACCGGGGGGGGCCTTTGGGGAGACCCAGTACTTC.

This clone has just one count. V and J are TRBV4-2 and TRBJ1-1; D uncertain. This CDR3 region has 16 residues. Germline V gives CDR1 LGHNA, CDR2 YNFKEQ. The ends were cut back, 0 bases at V and 1 base at J, with 12 bases in the middle. Here the CDR3 DNA reads TGTGCCAGCAGCCAAGATTTGGGCAGGAGGAACACTGAAGCTTTCTTT. Translating gives CASSQDLGRRNTEAFF.

CDR3 sequence (DNA): TGTGCCAGCAGCCTAATGGCCAGGGGGGACACTGAAGCTTTCTTT. Protein product: CASSLMARGDTEAFF. This chain joins TRBV3-1 (or the pseudogene TRBV3-2) and TRBJ1-1, with 7 positions matching TRBD1. CDR3 length: 15 amino acids. J lost 3 bases, V lost 4 bases, and 8 bases had no gene match. Germline V gene data show CDR1 as LGHDT and CDR2 as YNNKEL (reference sequence).

This sequence joins TRBV2 and TRBJ2-6; 9 positions agree with TRBD1. This CDR3 has 18 amino acids. Germline trimming cut 5 bases from V and 0 bases from J; bases unmatched to any gene: 8. Germline CDR1 and CDR2: SNHLY and FYNNEI. The CDR3 here is CASSNPGQGNSGANVLTF. CDR3 sequence (DNA): TGTGCCAGCAGTAATCCGGGACAGGGAAACTCTGGGGCCAACGTCCTGACTTTC.

The V and J genes are TRBV4-3 and TRBJ2-2; possible D gene TRBD1, 6 bases. V shed 4 bases and J shed 3 bases, with 12 bases lying between them. In germline, CDR1 is LGHNA, CDR2 YSLEER. This CDR3 comprises 15 residues. Here the CDR3 DNA reads TGCGCCAGCAGCCCGGGGACACGATACACCGGGGAGCTGTTTTTT. This encodes CASSPGTRYTGELFF.

This clone was recorded only once. The V and J genes are TRBV19 and TRBJ2-3; no firm D call. The CDR3 consists of 12 residues. Trimming cost V 5 bases and J 5 bases, with 8 bases left between them. The germline gives CDR1 LNHDA, CDR2 SQIVND (reference sequence). CDR3 amino acids: CASSLTGDTQYF. In DNA, the CDR3 is TGTGCCAGTAGTTTGACCGGAGATACGCAGTATTTT. The full variable domain, with the rest looked up from reference TRBV19 and TRBJ2-3, is DGGITQSPKYLFRKEGQNVTLSCEQNLNHDAMYWYRQDPGQGLRLIYYSQIVNDFQKGDIAEGYSVSREKKESFPLTVTSAQKNPTAFYLCASSLTGDTQYFGPGTRLTVL.

CDR3 in amino acids: CASSQEGETIAVDTQYF. The CDR3 nucleotides are TGTGCCAGCAGCCAAGAGGGGGAGACTATTGCGGTAGATACGCAGTATTTT. The chain combines TRBV3-1 (or the pseudogene TRBV3-2) with TRBJ2-3, with D perhaps given as TRBD1 or TRBD2 (5 bases each). The CDR3 is 17 residues long. V dropped 0 bases and J dropped 5 bases, with 18 bases sitting between them. Per germline, CDR1 LGHDT and CDR2 YNNKEL (reference sequence).

The chain uses TRBV7-6 and TRBJ1-4; TRBD1 agrees at 7 bases. J gave up 1 base and V 6 bases, and 5 bases lay outside the gene matches. The length of the CDR3 is 15 residues. Germline CDR1 reads SGHVS; CDR2 reads FNYEAQ. CDR3 loop: CASSERQGTNEKLFF. The DNA of the CDR3 is TGTGCCAGCAGTGAACGACAGGGAACTAATGAAAAACTGTTTTTT.

The chain is built from TRBV18 and TRBJ1-3; D unresolved. The CDR3 consists of 12 residues. V gave up 4 bases and J gave up 0 bases, with 1 base separating them. Germline CDR1 KGHSH, CDR2 LQKENI. CDR3 in DNA: TGTGCCAGCTCACACTCTGGAAACACCATATATTTT. This translates into CASSHSGNTIYF.

This clone was seen a handful of times. This sequence joins TRBV3-1 (or the pseudogene TRBV3-2) and TRBJ2-1; 10 bases match TRBD2. Trimming took 4 bases from V and 0 from J; bases not matched to a gene: 3. The CDR3 spans 16 residues. The germline CDR1 and CDR2 sequences are LGHDT and YNNKEL (reference sequence). Here the CDR3 DNA reads TGTGCCAGCAGCCCCGCTAGCGGGAGCTCCTACAATGAGCAGTTCTTC. This gives the protein CASSPASGSSYNEQFF.

J is TRBJ2-3 and V is TRBV4-2; 11 bases match TRBD2. With V trimmed by 0 bases and J by 3 bases, 2 bases remained unmatched. The CDR3 length is 16 residues. Germline assignment: CDR1 LGHNA and CDR2 YNFKEQ. As DNA, the CDR3 is TGTGCCAGCAGCCAAGAGACTAGCGGGACTACAGATACGCAGTATTTT. Translated: CASSQETSGTTDTQYF.

In its sample, this clone was seen a few times. The chain combines TRBV28 with TRBJ1-2; D is uncertain. Germline CDR1 MDHEN, CDR2 SYDVKM. V dropped 3 bases and J dropped 9 bases, with 11 bases sitting between them. This CDR3 contains 12 residues. CDR3 DNA: TGTGCCAGCAGTTTCCGCGGGAATAGCTACACCTTC. The encoded protein is CASSFRGNSYTF.

The chain links TRBV11-2 to TRBJ2-5, with D tentatively TRBD1 (5 bases). The length of the CDR3 is 12 residues. Looked up from germline, CDR1 is SGHAT and CDR2 is FQNNGV. V lost 3 bases and J 3 bases, leaving 5 bases between the germline ends. In DNA form, the CDR3 reads TGTGCCAGCAGCTTGACAGAAGAGACCCAGTACTTC. Translated: CASSLTEETQYF.

CDR3 coding DNA: TGTGCCAGCAGCCCCCTGCTTCTTAACACCGGGGAGCTGTTTTTT. This sequence encodes CASSPLLLNTGELFF. J is TRBJ2-2 and V is TRBV7-9; D not certain. The CDR3 runs to 15 residues. Germline V gives CDR1 SEHNR, CDR2 FQNEAQ (reference sequence). The germline V and J ends were trimmed by 5 bases and 2 bases, with 12 bases remaining between them.

V is TRBV6-2 or TRBV6-3 and J is TRBJ2-1; no definite D call. The CDR3 consists of 12 residues. CDR1 is MNHEY and CDR2 is SVGEGT in the germline V gene. Trimming removed 6 bases from V and 7 bases from J, with 10 bases in between. CDR3 sequence (DNA): TGTGCCAGCAGCCTACTCACGAATGAGCAGTTCTTC. Amino acids: CASSLLTNEQFF.

The rearrangement uses TRBV28 and TRBJ2-1; 10 bases map to TRBD2. The CDR3 has 16 amino acids. The J segment lost 3 bases and the V segment lost 6 bases, leaving 8 bases of the junction unmatched. Per the germline V gene, CDR1 is MDHEN and CDR2 is SYDVKM. CDR3 region: CASSPVASGSYNEQFF. The CDR3 region has the DNA TGTGCCAGCAGCCCGGTTGCTAGCGGGAGCTACAATGAGCAGTTCTTC.

The CDR3, as DNA: TGCGCCAGCAGCCACCGAATAGCGAACACTGAAGCTTTCTTT. Translating it yields CASSHRIANTEAFF. The rearrangement links TRBV4-1 to TRBJ1-1, with D unresolved. The CDR3 has 14 residues. Between the trimmed V and J ends, which lost 3 bases and 1 base, there was a span of 9 bases. CDR1 and CDR2 from the germline V gene are MGHRA and YSYEKL.

This sequence joins TRBV18 and TRBJ1-5; D is unresolved. Trimming cost V 1 base and J 2 bases, with 9 bases left between them. Germline V lookup: CDR1 KGHSH, CDR2 LQKENI. The CDR3 runs to 15 residues. For the CDR3, the DNA is TGTGCCAGCTCACCACAACGGGCAGGCAATCAGCCCCAGCATTTT. It specifies CASSPQRAGNQPQHF.

The chain combines TRBV19 with TRBJ2-1; TRBD2 matches at 9 bases. The CDR3 sequence is 15 residues long. The V segment lost 8 bases and the J segment 2 bases; nucleotides outside the gene matches: 7. CDR1 LNHDA and CDR2 SQIVND come from the germline V gene (reference sequence). The CDR3 loop reads CASQLAGVAYNEQFF. Written as DNA, the CDR3 is TGTGCCAGTCAATTAGCGGGAGTGGCCTACAATGAGCAGTTCTTC.

The chain joins TRBV16 to TRBJ2-7; tentatively, D is TRBD1 (5 bases). There are 15 residues in the CDR3. Germline V gene sequence: CDR1 KGHSY, CDR2 FQNENV. Trimming removed 0 bases at V and 2 bases at J, with 11 bases between. CDR3 nucleotides: TGTGCCAGCAGCCAATCCGCGGACACAACCTACGAGCAGTACTTC. Its protein product is CASSQSADTTYEQYF.